The sequence of this T cell receptor (beta chain) was determined in a study of blood T cell repertoires in COVID-19. Study background: Italy, Spain and the United States were the sources of the convalescent and acute COVID-19 samples. Nucleic acid was either cDNA or gDNA, and it came from T cells, B-cell-depleted T cells, or PBMCs.

In the original processing: Researchers report that nucleated cell counts were estimated from reference gene primer amplification. TCRdb's copy holds only in-frame clones and misses some; the assay was immunoSEQ multiplex PCR. That table furnishes V, J and clone size, whereas the DNA furnished D and trimming. Of 240,000 or so clones detected, roughly 79% appear once; the ten largest clones hold over 1.5%. This clone was observed once. Sequencing was carried out using peripheral blood. The source of this sequence is a woman at least 80 years old with acute or convalescent COVID-19.

DNA for the CDR3: TGTGCCAGCAGTGAAGCACAGGGGGCGGTGTACGAGCAGTACTTC. This encodes CASSEAQGAVYEQYF. The chain links TRBV2 to TRBJ2-7; 9 bases match TRBD1. Germline lookup yields CDR1 SNHLY and CDR2 FYNNEI. The CDR3 runs 15 residues. V was clipped by 0 bases and J by 4 bases; unmatched bases: 4.